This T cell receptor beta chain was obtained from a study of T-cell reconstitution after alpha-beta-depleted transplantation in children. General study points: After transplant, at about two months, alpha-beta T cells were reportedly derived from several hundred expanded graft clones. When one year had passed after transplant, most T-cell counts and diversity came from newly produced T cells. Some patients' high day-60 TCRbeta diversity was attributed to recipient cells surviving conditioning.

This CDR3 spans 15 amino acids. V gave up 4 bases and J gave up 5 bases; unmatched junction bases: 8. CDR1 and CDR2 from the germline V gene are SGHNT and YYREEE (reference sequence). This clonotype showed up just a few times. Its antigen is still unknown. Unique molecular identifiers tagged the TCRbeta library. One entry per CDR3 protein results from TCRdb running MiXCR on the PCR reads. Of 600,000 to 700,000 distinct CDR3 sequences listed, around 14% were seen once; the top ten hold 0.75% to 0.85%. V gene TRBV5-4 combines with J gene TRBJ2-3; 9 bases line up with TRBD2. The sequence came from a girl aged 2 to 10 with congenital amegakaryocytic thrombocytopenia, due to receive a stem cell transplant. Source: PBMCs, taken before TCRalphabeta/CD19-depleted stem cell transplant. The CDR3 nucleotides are TGTGCCAGCAGCGGATTAGCGGGAGCTGTAGATACGCAGTATTTT. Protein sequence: CASSGLAGAVDTQYF.